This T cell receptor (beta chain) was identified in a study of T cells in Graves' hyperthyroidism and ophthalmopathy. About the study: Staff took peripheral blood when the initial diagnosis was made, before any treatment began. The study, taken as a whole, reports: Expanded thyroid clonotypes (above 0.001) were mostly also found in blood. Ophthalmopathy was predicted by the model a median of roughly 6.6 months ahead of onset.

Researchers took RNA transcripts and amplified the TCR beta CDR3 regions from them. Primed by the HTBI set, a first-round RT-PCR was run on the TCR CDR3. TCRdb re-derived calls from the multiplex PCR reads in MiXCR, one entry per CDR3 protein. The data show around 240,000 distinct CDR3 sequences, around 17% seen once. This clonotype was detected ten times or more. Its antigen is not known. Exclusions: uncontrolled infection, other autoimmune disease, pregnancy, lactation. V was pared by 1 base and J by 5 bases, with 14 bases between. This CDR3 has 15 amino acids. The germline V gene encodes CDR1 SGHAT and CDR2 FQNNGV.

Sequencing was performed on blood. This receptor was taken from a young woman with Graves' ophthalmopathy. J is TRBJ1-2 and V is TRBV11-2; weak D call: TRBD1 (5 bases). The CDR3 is CASSLVAGGRYGYTF. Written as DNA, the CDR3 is TGTGCCAGCAGCTTAGTAGCGGGGGGTCGGTATGGCTACACCTTC.